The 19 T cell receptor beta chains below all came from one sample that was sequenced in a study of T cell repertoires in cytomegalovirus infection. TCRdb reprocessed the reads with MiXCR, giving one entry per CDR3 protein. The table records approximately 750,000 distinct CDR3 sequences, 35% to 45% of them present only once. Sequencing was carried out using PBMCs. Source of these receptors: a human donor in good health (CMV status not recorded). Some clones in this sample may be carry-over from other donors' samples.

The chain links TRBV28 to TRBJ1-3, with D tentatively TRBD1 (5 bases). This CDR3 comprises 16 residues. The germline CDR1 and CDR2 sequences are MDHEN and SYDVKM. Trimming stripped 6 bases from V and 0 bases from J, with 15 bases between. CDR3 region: CASSRPGFSSGNTIYF. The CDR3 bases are TGTGCCAGCAGCCGGCCAGGGTTTTCCTCTGGAAACACCATATATTTT.

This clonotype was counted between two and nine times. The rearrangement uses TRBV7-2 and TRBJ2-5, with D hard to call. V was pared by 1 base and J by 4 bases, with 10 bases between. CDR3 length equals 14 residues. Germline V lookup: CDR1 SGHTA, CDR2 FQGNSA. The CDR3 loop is CASSLVDGTETQYF. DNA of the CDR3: TGTGCCAGCAGCTTAGTTGACGGAACAGAGACCCAGTACTTC.

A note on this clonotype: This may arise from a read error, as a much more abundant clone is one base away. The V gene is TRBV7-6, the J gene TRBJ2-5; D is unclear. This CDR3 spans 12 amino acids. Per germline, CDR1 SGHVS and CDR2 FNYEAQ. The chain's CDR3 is CASSLNEETHYF. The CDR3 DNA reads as TGTGCCAGCAGCTTAAACGAGGAGACCCATTACTTC.

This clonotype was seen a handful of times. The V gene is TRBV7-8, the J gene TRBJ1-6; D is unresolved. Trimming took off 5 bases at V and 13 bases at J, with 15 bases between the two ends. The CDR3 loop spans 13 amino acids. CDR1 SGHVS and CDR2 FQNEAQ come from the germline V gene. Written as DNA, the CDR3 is TGTGCCAGCAGCCCGACCCTTGGGTCGCCCCTCCACTTT. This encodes CASSPTLGSPLHF. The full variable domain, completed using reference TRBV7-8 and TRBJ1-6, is GAGVSQSPRYKVAKRGQDVALRCDPISGHVSLFWYQQALGQGPEFLTYFQNEAQLDKSGLPSDRFFAERPEGSVSTLKIQRTQQEDSAVYLCASSPTLGSPLHFGNGTRLTVT.

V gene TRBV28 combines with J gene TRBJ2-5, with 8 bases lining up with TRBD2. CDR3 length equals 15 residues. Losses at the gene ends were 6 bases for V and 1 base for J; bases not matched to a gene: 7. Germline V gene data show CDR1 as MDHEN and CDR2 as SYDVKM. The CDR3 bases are TGTGCCAGCAGCCAGACGGGGGGGGCCCAAGAGACCCAGTACTTC. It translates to CASSQTGGAQETQYF.

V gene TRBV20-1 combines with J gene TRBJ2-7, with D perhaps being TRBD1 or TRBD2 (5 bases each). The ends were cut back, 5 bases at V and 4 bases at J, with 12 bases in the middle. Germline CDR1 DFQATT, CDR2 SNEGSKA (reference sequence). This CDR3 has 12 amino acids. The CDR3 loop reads CSALGTTYEQYF. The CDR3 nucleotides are TGCAGTGCTTTAGGGACCACGTACGAGCAGTACTTC.

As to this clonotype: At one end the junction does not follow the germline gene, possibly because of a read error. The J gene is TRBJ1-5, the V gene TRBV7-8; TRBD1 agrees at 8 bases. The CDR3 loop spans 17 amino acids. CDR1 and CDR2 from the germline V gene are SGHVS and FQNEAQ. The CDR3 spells CANSHTTGQVYNQPQHF. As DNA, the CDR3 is TGTGCCAACAGCCACACAACGGGACAGGTTTACAATCAGCCCCAGCATTTT.

CDR3 protein: CASRPTSFFYNEQFF. The CDR3 DNA reads as TGTGCCAGCAGACCTACGTCCTTTTTCTACAATGAGCAGTTCTTC. The J gene is TRBJ2-1, the V gene TRBV12-3 or TRBV12-4; no definite D call. Between the trimmed V and J ends, which lost 6 bases and 3 bases, there was a span of 15 bases. The CDR3 extends over 15 amino acids.

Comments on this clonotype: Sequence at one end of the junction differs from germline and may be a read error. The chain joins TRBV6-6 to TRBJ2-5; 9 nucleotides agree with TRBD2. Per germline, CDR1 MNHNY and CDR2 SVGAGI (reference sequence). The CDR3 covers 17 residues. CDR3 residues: CASSDGLGGRAVETKCF. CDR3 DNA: TGTGCCAGCAGTGACGGATTGGGCGGGAGGGCAGTAGAGACCAAGTGCTTC.

The CDR3 nucleotides read TGTGCCAGCAGTTACGCCGGGACAGGAGACACAGATACGCAGTATTTT. It encodes CASSYAGTGDTDTQYF. The chain couples TRBV6-5 to TRBJ2-3, with TRBD1 matching over 8 bases. J was trimmed by 2 bases and V by 2 bases; bases with no gene match: 6. There are 16 residues in the CDR3. CDR1 and CDR2 (germline): MNHEY, SVGAGI.

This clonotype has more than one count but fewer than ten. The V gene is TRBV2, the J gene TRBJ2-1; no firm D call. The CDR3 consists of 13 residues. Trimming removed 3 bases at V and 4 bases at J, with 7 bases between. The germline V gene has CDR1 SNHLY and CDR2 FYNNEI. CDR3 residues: CASSDSEYNEQFF. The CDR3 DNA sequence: TGTGCCAGCAGTGACTCGGAATACAATGAGCAGTTCTTC.

The CDR3 DNA is TGTGCCAGCAGCTACAGCCGGACTAGCGTAAAGGATGAGCAGTTCTTC. This gives the protein CASSYSRTSVKDEQFF. This chain joins TRBV11-1 and TRBJ2-1; 9 bases match TRBD2. Germline-derived CDR1 and CDR2 are SGHAT and FQDESV (reference sequence). This CDR3 contains 16 residues. The junction had 12 bases not matched to a gene; V was cut back by 4 bases and J by 8 bases.

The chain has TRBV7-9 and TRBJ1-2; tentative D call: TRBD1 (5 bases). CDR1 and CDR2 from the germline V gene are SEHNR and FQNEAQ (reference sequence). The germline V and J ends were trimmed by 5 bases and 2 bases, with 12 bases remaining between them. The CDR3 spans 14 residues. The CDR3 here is CASSPVGGNYGYTF. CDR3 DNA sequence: TGTGCCAGCAGCCCCGTCGGGGGAAACTATGGCTACACCTTC.

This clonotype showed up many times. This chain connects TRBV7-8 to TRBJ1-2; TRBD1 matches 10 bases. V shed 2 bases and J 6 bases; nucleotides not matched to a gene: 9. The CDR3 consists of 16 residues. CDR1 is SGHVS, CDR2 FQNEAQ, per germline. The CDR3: CASSLSPGQGNHGYTF. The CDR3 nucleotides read TGTGCCAGCAGCTTAAGTCCGGGACAGGGGAACCATGGCTACACCTTC.

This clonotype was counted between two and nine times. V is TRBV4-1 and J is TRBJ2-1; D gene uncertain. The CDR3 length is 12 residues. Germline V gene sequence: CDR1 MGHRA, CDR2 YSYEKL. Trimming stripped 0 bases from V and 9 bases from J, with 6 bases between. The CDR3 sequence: CASSQDLVEQFF. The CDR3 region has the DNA TGCGCCAGCAGCCAAGATTTGGTTGAGCAGTTCTTC.

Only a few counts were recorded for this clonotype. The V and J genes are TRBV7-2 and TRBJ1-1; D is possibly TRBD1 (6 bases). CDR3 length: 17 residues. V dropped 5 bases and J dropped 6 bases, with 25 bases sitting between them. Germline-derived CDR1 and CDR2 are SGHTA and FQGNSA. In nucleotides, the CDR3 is TGTGCCAGCAGCCCCCCCCATGGGTTTTCGGGGGGCGCTGAAGCTTTCTTT. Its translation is CASSPPHGFSGGAEAFF.

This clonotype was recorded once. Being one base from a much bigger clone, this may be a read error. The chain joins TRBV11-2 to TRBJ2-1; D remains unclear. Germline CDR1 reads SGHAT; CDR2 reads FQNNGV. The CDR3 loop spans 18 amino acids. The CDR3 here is CAGSLDGRTLVVYNEQFF. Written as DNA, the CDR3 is TGTGCCGGCAGCTTAGACGGAAGGACCCTAGTGGTCTACAATGAGCAGTTCTTC.

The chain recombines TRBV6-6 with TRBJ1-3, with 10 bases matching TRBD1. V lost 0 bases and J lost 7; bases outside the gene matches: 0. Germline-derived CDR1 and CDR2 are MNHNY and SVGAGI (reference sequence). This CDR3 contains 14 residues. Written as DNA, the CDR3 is TGTGCCAGCAGTTACTCGGGACAGGGGAACACCATATATTTT. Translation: CASSYSGQGNTIYF.

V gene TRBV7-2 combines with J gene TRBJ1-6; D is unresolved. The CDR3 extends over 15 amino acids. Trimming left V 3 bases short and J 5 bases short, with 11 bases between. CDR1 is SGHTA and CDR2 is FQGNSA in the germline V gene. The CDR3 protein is CASSFQDGDNSPLHF. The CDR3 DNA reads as TGTGCCAGCAGCTTTCAAGACGGGGATAATTCACCCCTCCACTTT.